The 27 T cell receptor beta chains presented below share a single source sample, sequenced in a study of T cell clonotyping in hematopoietic cell transplantation. Assay: immunoSEQ multiplex PCR; the TCRdb copy retains only in-frame clones and omits some. The data contain about 7,000 clones, approximately 87% of them seen just once; the ten biggest clones take up under 7%. The material sequenced was PBMCs, taken 100 days after allogeneic stem cell transplant. The receptors were sampled from a male patient aged 50 to 60 who had an allogeneic stem cell transplant from a related donor, so the T cells may come from the graft donor. Some clones in this sample may be carry-over from other donors' samples.

This chain connects TRBV6-1 to TRBJ2-5; no definite D call. V was trimmed by 1 base and J by 7 bases, leaving 13 bases between them. Germline CDR1 and CDR2: MNHNS and SASEGT. This CDR3 comprises 14 residues. This CDR3 is CASSEVGPPGTQYF. CDR3 nucleotides: TGTGCCAGCAGTGAAGTCGGACCACCGGGGACCCAGTACTTC.

The chain is built from TRBV25-1 and TRBJ2-5; 7 bases align to TRBD2. The CDR3 loop spans 16 amino acids. In germline, CDR1 is MGHDK, CDR2 SYGVNS. V shed 4 bases, J shed 2 bases, and the junction held 10 bases outside the gene matches. The CDR3 DNA reads as TGTGCCAGCAGTGGCGGGGGATGGGGACTTCAAGAGACCCAGTACTTC. It codes for CASSGGGWGLQETQYF.

Only a few counts were recorded for this clone. This chain links TRBV29-1 with TRBJ1-2; no clear D. The CDR3 sequence is 11 residues long. The V gene's germline CDR1 is SQVTM and CDR2 ANQGSEA. The V end lost 1 base, the J end lost 8 bases, and 8 bases lay between the germline ends. The CDR3 here is CSVEGGRGYTF. CDR3 sequence (DNA): TGCAGCGTTGAAGGAGGGAGGGGCTACACCTTC. Full variable domain (outside the CDR3, taken from reference TRBV29-1 and TRBJ1-2): SAVISQKPSRDICQRGTSLTIQCQVDSQVTMMFWYRQQPGQSLTLIATANQGSEATYESGFVIDKFPISRPNLTFSTLTVSNMSPEDSSIYLCSVEGGRGYTFGSGTRLTVV.

This sequence joins TRBV5-1 and TRBJ2-2, with 9 bases fitting TRBD1. J gave up 2 bases and V 4 bases, and 9 bases lay outside the gene matches. This CDR3 is 17 amino acids long. The germline gives CDR1 SGHRS, CDR2 YFSETQ. Written as DNA, the CDR3 is TGCGCCAGCAGCCAACGTATGACAGGGGGAAACACCGGGGAGCTGTTTTTT. Its translation: CASSQRMTGGNTGELFF.

This chain joins TRBV7-8 and TRBJ2-7, with a weak D call TRBD2 (6 bases). With 7 bases removed from V and 2 bases from J, the gap between germline ends came to 15 bases. Germline V CDR1 and CDR2: SGHVS, FQNEAQ. There are 14 residues in the CDR3. CDR3 residues: CASTTAGPAYEQYF. The CDR3 DNA reads TGTGCCAGCACTACGGCGGGGCCCGCCTACGAGCAGTACTTC. The full variable domain, with the rest looked up from reference TRBV7-8 and TRBJ2-7, is GAGVSQSPRYKVAKRGQDVALRCDPISGHVSLFWYQQALGQGPEFLTYFQNEAQLDKSGLPSDRFFAERPEGSVSTLKIQRTQQEDSAVYLCASTTAGPAYEQYFGPGTRLTVT.

The V gene is TRBV7-6, the J gene TRBJ2-7, with D perhaps being TRBD1 or TRBD2 (5 bases each). The CDR3 extends over 13 amino acids. Trimming stripped 5 bases from V and 2 bases from J, with 10 bases between. The V gene's germline CDR1 is SGHVS and CDR2 FNYEAQ. CDR3: CASSQGRTYEQYF. The DNA of the CDR3 is TGTGCCAGCAGCCAGGGACGGACCTACGAGCAGTACTTC. Full variable domain (missing parts from reference TRBV7-6 and TRBJ2-7): GAGVSQSPRYKVTKRGQDVALRCDPISGHVSLYWYRQALGQGPEFLTYFNYEAQQDKSGLPNDRFSAERPEGSISTLTIQRTEQRDSAMYRCASSQGRTYEQYFGPGTRLTVT.

This chain connects TRBV11-1 to TRBJ1-4; 8 bases agree with TRBD1. The CDR3 spans 16 residues. Germline V lookup: CDR1 SGHAT, CDR2 FQDESV (reference sequence). J was trimmed by 0 bases and V by 5 bases; bases with no gene match: 5. The CDR3 coding sequence is TGTGCCAGCAGCGGGACAGGAACAGCAACTAATGAAAAACTGTTTTTT. It codes for CASSGTGTATNEKLFF.

This clone was recorded a few times. The rearrangement links TRBV25-1 to TRBJ1-2, with 7 bases matching TRBD1. The CDR3 covers 14 residues. Germline assignment: CDR1 MGHDK and CDR2 SYGVNS. Trimming cost V 6 bases and J 7 bases; bases outside gene matches: 11. CDR3 DNA sequence: TGTGCCAGCAGCGATAACAGGGGAGATAGTGGCTACACCTTC. Protein sequence: CASSDNRGDSGYTF.

The gene calls are TRBV30 and TRBJ1-1; no definite D call. Germline V gives CDR1 GTSNPN, CDR2 SVGIG (reference sequence). CDR3 length: 12 amino acids. Trimming cost V 0 bases and J 3 bases, with 5 bases left between them. The CDR3 region is CAWSVLDTEAFF. The CDR3 region has the DNA TGTGCCTGGAGTGTACTTGACACTGAAGCTTTCTTT.

The chain couples TRBV30 to TRBJ1-2, with D unresolved. The V gene's germline CDR1 is GTSNPN and CDR2 SVGIG (reference sequence). V shed 0 bases and J shed 5 bases, with 10 bases lying between them. CDR3 length equals 13 residues. In DNA, the CDR3 is TGTGCCTGGAGTGTTGCAGGCTGGTATGGCTACACCTTC. Translating gives CAWSVAGWYGYTF.

The chain recombines TRBV30 with TRBJ2-7, with D unresolved. The germline V gene encodes CDR1 GTSNPN and CDR2 SVGIG (reference sequence). This CDR3 region has 11 residues. V lost 0 bases and J 5 bases, leaving 5 bases between the germline ends. For the CDR3, the DNA is TGTGCCTGGAGTGTATTCAACGAGCAGTACTTC. Encoded protein: CAWSVFNEQYF. The full variable domain, completed using reference TRBV30 and TRBJ2-7, is SQTIHQWPATLVQPVGSPLSLECTVEGTSNPNLYWYRQAAGRGLQLLFYSVGIGQISSEVPQNLSASRPQDRQFILSSKKLLLSDSGFYLCAWSVFNEQYFGPGTRLTVT.

The chain recombines TRBV28 with TRBJ1-2; TRBD1 might be the D (6 bases). The CDR3 totals 17 residues. The V gene's germline CDR1 is MDHEN and CDR2 SYDVKM. V gave up 3 bases and J gave up 0 bases, with 17 bases separating them. The CDR3 nucleotides are TGTGCCAGCAGTTTGGACGGCAGGGGATTCACTAACTATGGCTACACCTTC. Protein product: CASSLDGRGFTNYGYTF.

The chain is built from TRBV7-9 and TRBJ1-1; D is perhaps TRBD1 (5 bases). Trimming removed 6 bases from V and 7 bases from J, with 18 bases in between. The CDR3 has 14 residues. Germline V lookup: CDR1 SEHNR, CDR2 FQNEAQ (reference sequence). Here the CDR3 DNA reads TGTGCCAGCAGTCCCGCAATGGGGCCGGGTGAAGCTTTCTTT. Residues: CASSPAMGPGEAFF.

The V and J genes are TRBV2 and TRBJ2-5; tentative D call: TRBD2 (5 bases). This CDR3 is built from 13 residues. Deletions cut 10 bases from V and 2 bases from J, with 14 bases between. CDR1 SNHLY and CDR2 FYNNEI come from the germline V gene. The CDR3 nucleotides read TGTGCCACCGGACCCCGGAGGCAAGAGACCCAGTACTTC. It specifies CATGPRRQETQYF.

J is TRBJ2-5 and V is TRBV7-9; D gene unclear. The DNA end favors TRBJ2-7, so the J call may be wrong. CDR3 length: 14 residues. Germline assignment: CDR1 SEHNR and CDR2 FQNEAQ (reference sequence). CDR3 DNA sequence: TGTGCCAGCAGCCCCGAAATTAGCTCCTACGAGCAGTACTTC. It translates to CASSPEISSYEQYF.

The chain is built from TRBV11-2 and TRBJ2-2, with 8 bases that match TRBD2. This CDR3 has 16 residues. Germline CDR1 and CDR2: SGHAT and FQNNGV. The trim removed 1 base at V and 7 bases at J, leaving 8 bases unmatched. CDR3 in amino acids: CASSLASSGRGGELFF. As DNA, the CDR3 is TGTGCCAGCAGCTTAGCGTCTAGCGGGCGTGGCGGGGAGCTGTTTTTT.

This chain uses TRBV2 with TRBJ2-7, with unresolved D. The CDR3 is 13 amino acids. Germline V gives CDR1 SNHLY, CDR2 FYNNEI. Trimming shortened V by 3 bases and J by 7 bases, and 13 bases separated the two germline ends. The CDR3 DNA reads TGTGCCAGCAGTGAGGTGGCCACGCTTGAGCAGTACTTC. This encodes CASSEVATLEQYF.

Here the CDR3 DNA reads TGTGCCAGTCGTGGGGACAGGTCTTCACCCCTCCACTTT. Translation: CASRGDRSSPLHF. The chain uses TRBV19 and TRBJ1-6; 8 bases are shared with TRBD1. This CDR3 has 13 amino acids. Germline trimming cut 8 bases from V and 9 bases from J; bases unmatched to any gene: 6. CDR1 and CDR2 (germline): LNHDA, SQIVND (reference sequence).

This clone has a single count. One end of the junction does not line up with germline, which may come from a read error. This chain links TRBV28 with TRBJ1-5, with a tentative D call TRBD1 (5 bases). The CDR3 is made up of 14 amino acids. Germline assignment: CDR1 MDHEN and CDR2 SYDVKM. The CDR3 region has the DNA TGTGCCAGCAACCTCAGGGTAAGCAATCAGTCCCAGCATTTT. This sequence encodes CASNLRVSNQSQHF.

This clone was seen more than once but under ten times. The V gene is TRBV18, the J gene TRBJ1-2, with TRBD1 as a possible D gene (5 bases). The CDR3 is 16 amino acids. The germline gives CDR1 KGHSH, CDR2 LQKENI. Trimming pared 0 bases from V and 4 bases from J, leaving 15 bases between. The CDR3 coding sequence is TGTGCCAGCTCACCACCTCAGGGAGCGTTCGGCTATGGCTACACCTTC. Translated: CASSPPQGAFGYGYTF.

This clone was observed once. This chain connects TRBV6-5 to TRBJ2-7; 7 positions agree with TRBD1. V gave up 6 bases and J gave up 6 bases; unmatched junction bases: 8. The CDR3 has 13 amino acids. Germline V lookup: CDR1 MNHEY, CDR2 SVGAGI. CDR3 nucleotides: TGTGCCAGCAGGACAGGGCATATAGGCGAGCAGTACTTC. Translation: CASRTGHIGEQYF.

The rearrangement joins TRBV14 to TRBJ1-2, with 10 bases identical to TRBD1. The CDR3 totals 15 residues. J gave up 7 bases and V 6 bases, and 11 bases lay outside the gene matches. Germline CDR1 is SGHDN and CDR2 is FVKESK. As DNA, the CDR3 is TGTGCCAGCAGTACCGGGACAGGGGTGATTACTGGCTACACCTTC. Protein product: CASSTGTGVITGYTF.

The chain combines TRBV10-3 with TRBJ1-5; 7 bases fit TRBD1. The CDR3 totals 14 residues. The germline V gene has CDR1 ENHRY and CDR2 SYGVKD. Trimming removed 10 bases from V and 9 bases from J; junction bases left unmatched: 15. The CDR3 DNA sequence: TGTGCCAGCACAGGGGCCACCTCAGGTGTGCCCCAGCATTTT. It translates to CASTGATSGVPQHF.

J is TRBJ1-2 and V is TRBV6-5; the D is unclear. The CDR3 covers 13 residues. With 6 bases removed from V and 8 bases from J, the gap between germline ends came to 16 bases. Germline lookup yields CDR1 MNHEY and CDR2 SVGAGI. The CDR3 here is CASRDPGVEGYTF. The CDR3 DNA reads as TGTGCCAGCAGGGACCCAGGCGTTGAGGGCTACACCTTC.

The chain recombines TRBV5-1 with TRBJ2-7, with D perhaps matching TRBD1 (7 bases). Per the germline V gene, CDR1 is SGHRS and CDR2 is YFSETQ. This CDR3 spans 15 amino acids. The V and J ends lost 4 bases and 4 bases respectively, with 18 bases between them. CDR3 residues: CASSLEAGQIYEQYF. CDR3 DNA sequence: TGCGCCAGCAGCCTGGAGGCGGGACAGATATACGAGCAGTACTTC.

The chain recombines TRBV11-2 with TRBJ2-2, with 10 bases lining up with TRBD2. V was pared by 1 base and J by 6 bases, with 5 bases of the junction left unmatched. The CDR3 is made up of 16 amino acids. From germline, CDR1 is SGHAT and CDR2 FQNNGV. The CDR3 nucleotides are TGTGCCAGCAGCTTAGGGCTAGCGGGAGACCCCGGGGAGCTGTTTTTT. Translation: CASSLGLAGDPGELFF.

V and J are TRBV28 and TRBJ1-6, with 9 bases lining up with TRBD1. This CDR3 is built from 14 residues. The ends lost 8 bases at V and 15 bases at J; junction bases unmatched: 14. Germline V gene lookup returns CDR1 MDHEN and CDR2 SYDVKM. CDR3 DNA: TGTGCCAGCTGTAACGGGACAGGGTATTTCTACCTCCACTTT. It is translated as CASCNGTGYFYLHF.